The next 17 T cell receptor beta chains were all read from a single sample in a study of beta chain features in type 1 diabetes. cDNA synthesis used the whole RNA isolate, giving expressed TCRB sequences. Some clones are missing from TCRdb's copy, which holds only in-frame ones; the method was immunoSEQ multiplex PCR. The data contain about 250,000 clones, approximately 14% of them singletons. The sequenced sample was naive CD4+ T cells from blood. The receptors originated from a woman between 40 and 55 years old in good health.

This clone was seen only a few times. This chain connects TRBV18 to TRBJ2-3, with D uncertain. V lost 2 bases and J lost 0, with 12 bases in between. In germline, CDR1 is KGHSH, CDR2 LQKENI. The CDR3 sequence is 16 residues long. The CDR3 reads CASSPLSGFSTDTQYF. The CDR3 DNA sequence: TGTGCCAGCTCACCATTGTCGGGTTTTAGCACAGATACGCAGTATTTT.

The chain recombines TRBV6-5 with TRBJ2-3, with D possibly TRBD2 on 7 matching bases. The CDR3 is 16 amino acids. Germline CDR1 and CDR2: MNHEY and SVGAGI. The V gene lost 1 base and the J gene lost 0 bases, with 11 bases spanning the gap. The CDR3 loop reads CASSYFGGASTDTQYF. CDR3 in DNA: TGTGCCAGCAGTTACTTTGGGGGGGCTAGCACAGATACGCAGTATTTT.

The gene calls are TRBV7-6 and TRBJ2-7, with D tentatively TRBD1 (6 bases). V gave up 6 bases and J gave up 0 bases, with 21 bases separating them. Per the germline V gene, CDR1 is SGHVS and CDR2 is FNYEAQ. CDR3 length equals 17 residues. CDR3 sequence reads: CASSSFANRASSYEQYF. The CDR3 bases are TGTGCCAGCAGTTCATTTGCCAACAGGGCGAGCTCCTACGAGCAGTACTTC. The whole variable domain, filled in from reference TRBV7-6 and TRBJ2-7, reads GAGVSQSPRYKVTKRGQDVALRCDPISGHVSLYWYRQALGQGPEFLTYFNYEAQQDKSGLPNDRFSAERPEGSISTLTIQRTEQRDSAMYRCASSSFANRASSYEQYFGPGTRLTVT.

The chain recombines TRBV11-2 with TRBJ2-5; 8 positions agree with TRBD2. V lost 7 bases, J lost 3 bases, and 4 bases stayed unmatched. Per the germline V gene, CDR1 is SGHAT and CDR2 is FQNNGV. The CDR3 extends over 13 amino acids. CDR3 amino acids: CASTTSGKETQYF. DNA of the CDR3: TGTGCCAGCACCACTAGCGGCAAAGAGACCCAGTACTTC. The variable domain in full, completed from reference TRBV11-2 and TRBJ2-5, reads EAGVAQSPRYKIIEKRQSVAFWCNPISGHATLYWYQQILGQGPKLLIQFQNNGVVDDSQLPKDRFSAERLKGVDSTLKIQPAKLEDSAVYLCASTTSGKETQYFGPGTRLLVL.

This clone was seen more than once but under ten times. DNA of the CDR3: TGTGCCAGCAGCTCCCGTACTAGCCCTCCGGGCAATGAGCAGTTCTTC. Translating gives CASSSRTSPPGNEQFF. The chain combines TRBV7-6 with TRBJ2-1; D perhaps matches TRBD2 (6 bases). The ends were cut back, 4 bases at V and 6 bases at J, with 19 bases in the middle. From germline, CDR1 is SGHVS and CDR2 FNYEAQ. CDR3 size: 16 residues. Complete variable domain (other parts from reference TRBV7-6 and TRBJ2-1): GAGVSQSPRYKVTKRGQDVALRCDPISGHVSLYWYRQALGQGPEFLTYFNYEAQQDKSGLPNDRFSAERPEGSISTLTIQRTEQRDSAMYRCASSSRTSPPGNEQFFGPGTRLTVL.

This clone was found a few times. The gene calls are TRBV29-1 and TRBJ1-1, with D maybe TRBD1 (6 bases). Looked up from germline, CDR1 is SQVTM and CDR2 is ANQGSEA. CDR3 length equals 13 residues. The V and J ends lost 6 bases and 6 bases respectively, with 17 bases between them. This CDR3 is CSVERGGAAEAFF. CDR3 DNA: TGCAGCGTGGAACGAGGGGGGGCGGCTGAAGCTTTCTTT.

This clone was counted only a few times. The genes are TRBV6-1 and TRBJ1-5; 12 bases agree with TRBD1. Germline-derived CDR1 and CDR2 are MNHNS and SASEGT. With 2 bases clipped from V and 3 bases from J, the junction kept 5 bases outside the gene matches. This CDR3 region has 17 residues. In nucleotides, the CDR3 is TGTGCCAGCAGTGAATTGGGACAGGGGGCGGCCAATCAGCCCCAGCATTTT. Encoded protein: CASSELGQGAANQPQHF.

The V call is TRBV2, the J call TRBJ2-1; 10 nucleotides match TRBD1. Germline values: CDR1 SNHLY, CDR2 FYNNEI. The CDR3 runs to 14 residues. V lost 7 bases to trimming and J lost 4 bases; unmatched junction nucleotides: 4. The CDR3, as DNA: TGTGCCAGCATTGGGACAGGGGTTTACAATGAGCAGTTCTTC. Its protein product is CASIGTGVYNEQFF.

A remark on this clone: This may be a read error, as it is one base from a much larger clone. This chain links TRBV7-6 with TRBJ2-7; D perhaps matches TRBD1 (6 bases). V dropped 5 bases and J dropped 0 bases, with 11 bases sitting between them. This CDR3 contains 14 residues. From germline, CDR1 is SGHVS and CDR2 FNYEAQ. The CDR3 reads CASSQTGNSYEQYF. The CDR3 nucleotides read TGTGCCAGCAGCCAAACAGGGAACTCCTACGAGCAGTACTTC.

The table lists this clone with a few counts. The rearrangement uses TRBV10-3 and TRBJ1-2; no firm D call. The CDR3 sequence is 13 residues long. With 3 bases removed from V and 3 bases from J, the gap between germline ends came to 8 bases. Germline V gene data show CDR1 as ENHRY and CDR2 as SYGVKD. The CDR3: CAISDSRDYGYTF. Written as DNA, the CDR3 is TGTGCCATCAGTGATTCCCGCGACTATGGCTACACCTTC.

The sample holds a few counts of this clone. The chain is built from TRBV6-6 and TRBJ1-5; weak D call: TRBD1 (6 bases). There are 16 residues in the CDR3. Germline V gene lookup returns CDR1 MNHNY and CDR2 SVGAGI (reference sequence). V was clipped by 4 bases and J by 3 bases, with 16 bases between them. DNA of the CDR3: TGTGCCAGCAGTTCGCCCAAACAGGGTTCCAATCAGCCCCAGCATTTT. Translation: CASSSPKQGSNQPQHF.

V usage is TRBV5-1 and J usage is TRBJ2-5; TRBD2 is a possible D gene (5 bases). In germline, CDR1 is SGHRS, CDR2 YFSETQ. V dropped 0 bases and J dropped 5 bases, with 8 bases sitting between them. This CDR3 has 13 amino acids. CDR3 DNA sequence: TGCGCCAGCAGCTTGGGAGGGTGGGAGACCCAGTACTTC. Translated: CASSLGGWETQYF.

Only a few counts were recorded for this clone. The gene calls are TRBV7-2 and TRBJ2-1, with 9 bases identical to TRBD1. Germline lookup yields CDR1 SGHTA and CDR2 FQGNSA. The CDR3 runs to 13 residues. V lost 4 bases, J lost 9 bases, and 4 bases stayed unmatched. CDR3 protein: CASSSRQGGEQFF. In DNA, the CDR3 is TGTGCCAGCAGCTCGAGACAGGGGGGTGAGCAGTTCTTC.

This sequence joins TRBV6-5 and TRBJ1-2; a possible D gene is TRBD1 (5 bases). CDR1 and CDR2 from the germline V gene are MNHEY and SVGAGI. This CDR3 spans 13 amino acids. V lost 2 bases to trimming and J lost 8 bases, with 12 bases between them. Here the CDR3 reads CASSYMGLRGYTF. CDR3 in DNA: TGTGCCAGCAGTTACATGGGGCTGCGGGGCTACACCTTC.

This rearrangement joins TRBV18 to TRBJ2-5; D perhaps matches TRBD1 (6 bases). The germline gives CDR1 KGHSH, CDR2 LQKENI. The CDR3 length is 16 residues. Deletions cut 6 bases from V and 0 bases from J, with 17 bases between. CDR3 sequence: CASSPRDNLYQETQYF. The DNA for the CDR3 is TGTGCCAGCTCGCCCCGGGACAACCTGTACCAAGAGACCCAGTACTTC.

This clone was seen a handful of times. This sequence joins TRBV5-1 and TRBJ2-7, with D maybe TRBD2 (6 bases). Germline CDR1 reads SGHRS; CDR2 reads YFSETQ. There are 15 residues in the CDR3. The V gene lost 1 base and the J gene lost 0 bases, with 11 bases spanning the gap. In DNA form, the CDR3 reads TGCGCCAGCAGCTTGTCGGGACTGATCTCCTACGAGCAGTACTTC. Translated: CASSLSGLISYEQYF.

The genes are TRBV19 and TRBJ2-5, with 12 positions matching TRBD2. J was trimmed by 5 bases and V by 3 bases; bases with no gene match: 16. Per the germline V gene, CDR1 is LNHDA and CDR2 is SQIVND (reference sequence). CDR3 length: 19 residues. CDR3 DNA: TGTGCCAGTAGTATGGCCGCCACTAGCGGGGGGCCCAGGGGGGAGACCCAGTACTTC. Protein product: CASSMAATSGGPRGETQYF.